Presented here are 25 T cell receptor beta chains from one specimen sequenced in a study of T cell repertoires in cytomegalovirus infection. One entry per CDR3 protein results from TCRdb running MiXCR on the reads. The sample records around 350,000 distinct CDR3 sequences, 15% to 20% being singletons. The sequencing sample was made of PBMCs. The receptors come from a human donor in good health (CMV status not recorded). Some clones in this sample may be carry-over from other donors' samples.

This clonotype was seen only a few times. The chain couples TRBV4-1 to TRBJ2-2; D not certain. Germline V gene data show CDR1 as MGHRA and CDR2 as YSYEKL. The V end was cut by 0 bases, the J end by 4 bases, with 12 bases between. The CDR3 is 16 residues long. Here the CDR3 DNA reads TGCGCCAGCAGCCAAGAGGACCGGGTCGGCACCGGGGAGCTGTTTTTT. Translating gives CASSQEDRVGTGELFF.

The J gene is TRBJ2-7, the V gene TRBV19, with D unresolved. There are 15 residues in the CDR3. The V end lost 0 bases, the J end lost 2 bases, and 11 bases lay between the germline ends. CDR1 LNHDA and CDR2 SQIVND come from the germline V gene (reference sequence). The CDR3 coding sequence is TGTGCCAGTAGTATAGATCTGTACAGTCCCTACGAGCAGTACTTC. Translating gives CASSIDLYSPYEQYF. The variable domain in full, completed from reference TRBV19 and TRBJ2-7, reads DGGITQSPKYLFRKEGQNVTLSCEQNLNHDAMYWYRQDPGQGLRLIYYSQIVNDFQKGDIAEGYSVSREKKESFPLTVTSAQKNPTAFYLCASSIDLYSPYEQYFGPGTRLTVT.

This clonotype was counted only a few times. The J gene is TRBJ1-6, the V gene TRBV7-8, with 8 positions matching TRBD1. In germline, CDR1 is SGHVS, CDR2 FQNEAQ. Trimming took 0 bases from V and 10 from J; bases not matched to a gene: 11. This CDR3 has 17 residues. CDR3 sequence: CASSLARAGGLRSPLHF. In DNA form, the CDR3 reads TGTGCCAGCAGCTTAGCGCGGGCAGGGGGCTTACGGTCACCCCTCCACTTT. Full variable domain (rest looked up from reference TRBV7-8 and TRBJ1-6): GAGVSQSPRYKVAKRGQDVALRCDPISGHVSLFWYQQALGQGPEFLTYFQNEAQLDKSGLPSDRFFAERPEGSVSTLKIQRTQQEDSAVYLCASSLARAGGLRSPLHFGNGTRLTVT.

This clonotype was observed at least ten times. V and J are TRBV19 and TRBJ2-5; D unresolved. The CDR3 spans 13 residues. V lost 3 bases and J lost 1, with 6 bases in between. Germline CDR1 is LNHDA and CDR2 is SQIVND (reference sequence). The CDR3 is CASSMNTQETQYF. In DNA, the CDR3 is TGTGCCAGTAGTATGAACACCCAAGAGACCCAGTACTTC. Drawing the rest from reference TRBV19 and TRBJ2-5, the complete variable domain is DGGITQSPKYLFRKEGQNVTLSCEQNLNHDAMYWYRQDPGQGLRLIYYSQIVNDFQKGDIAEGYSVSREKKESFPLTVTSAQKNPTAFYLCASSMNTQETQYFGPGTRLLVL.

In the case of this clonotype: A read error may be the cause here, since a much bigger clone is one base away. The chain employs TRBV11-2 and TRBJ1-4, with 11 bases lining up with TRBD1. This CDR3 has 14 residues. CDR1 SGHAT and CDR2 FQNNGV come from the germline V gene. This CDR3 reads CASSLDRGRPKLIF. The CDR3 region has the DNA TGTGCCAGCAGCTTGGACAGGGGGCGTCCAAAACTGATTTTT.

This clonotype was detected a few times. The rearrangement uses TRBV12-5 and TRBJ2-1; D uncertain. V lost 2 bases and J lost 4, with 6 bases in between. Per the germline V gene, CDR1 is LGHNT and CDR2 is FRNRAP. CDR3 length: 13 amino acids. The CDR3 spells CASGLPQYNEQFF. The CDR3 DNA sequence: TGTGCTAGTGGTTTGCCCCAGTACAATGAGCAGTTCTTC.

This clonotype has ten or more counts. The chain links TRBV7-2 to TRBJ1-3; D perhaps matches TRBD1 (5 bases). V lost 5 bases and J 4 bases, leaving 21 bases between the germline ends. The length of the CDR3 is 17 residues. CDR1 is SGHTA and CDR2 is FQGNSA in the germline V gene. The CDR3 spells CASSPHGFSTEGNTIYF. The CDR3 DNA reads TGTGCCAGCAGCCCCCATGGTTTTTCGACAGAAGGAAACACCATATATTTT.

This chain uses TRBV20-1 with TRBJ2-3, with 9 bases that match TRBD2. This CDR3 region has 16 residues. From germline, CDR1 is DFQATT and CDR2 SNEGSKA (reference sequence). The V and J ends lost 3 bases and 2 bases, in that order; junction bases with no gene match: 9. CDR3 DNA: TGCAGTGCTAGGGCTCTGCGGGGGGGCCCCACAGATACGCAGTATTTT. The encoded protein is CSARALRGGPTDTQYF.

V and J are TRBV19 and TRBJ1-5; tentatively, D is TRBD1 (6 bases). V lost 3 bases to trimming and J lost 3 bases, with 12 bases between them. The CDR3 sequence is 15 residues long. Germline V gene data show CDR1 as LNHDA and CDR2 as SQIVND (reference sequence). The CDR3 is CASSISRGSNQPQHF. The CDR3 region has the DNA TGTGCCAGTAGTATCTCCAGGGGATCCAATCAGCCCCAGCATTTT.

This clonotype occurred many times. The chain joins TRBV5-4 to TRBJ2-7, with 7 bases aligning to TRBD2. After removal of 3 bases from V and 4 bases from J, the junction contained 4 bases not matched to a gene. The CDR3 is made up of 13 amino acids. Looked up from germline, CDR1 is SGHNT and CDR2 is YYREEE (reference sequence). For the CDR3, the DNA is TGTGCCAGCAGCTACGGACTAGAGTACGAGCAGTACTTC. Its translation is CASSYGLEYEQYF.

This clonotype was detected ten times or more. The chain joins TRBV11-3 to TRBJ2-1; possible D gene TRBD1, 5 bases. With 4 bases removed from V and 2 bases from J, the gap between germline ends came to 12 bases. The CDR3 runs 15 residues. The germline V gene has CDR1 SGHNT and CDR2 YENEEA. CDR3 DNA sequence: TGTGCCAGCAGCTCGGGCCAGGGAACCTACAATGAGCAGTTCTTC. The encoded protein is CASSSGQGTYNEQFF.

This clonotype was seen ten or more times. The chain combines TRBV7-9 with TRBJ2-1; TRBD1 aligns across 10 bases. Germline V gives CDR1 SEHNR, CDR2 FQNEAQ (reference sequence). The CDR3 loop spans 15 amino acids. V gave up 3 bases and J gave up 8 bases; unmatched junction bases: 7. The CDR3 region has the DNA TGTGCCAGCAGCTTGGGGGACAGGGGAGGCGATGAGCAGTTCTTC. It translates to CASSLGDRGGDEQFF.

The rearrangement joins TRBV7-2 to TRBJ2-5; 13 bases align to TRBD2. The J segment lost 5 bases and the V segment lost 6 bases, leaving 12 bases of the junction unmatched. CDR3 length: 17 amino acids. From germline, CDR1 is SGHTA and CDR2 FQGNSA. The CDR3 reads CASRLRLAGGQGETQYF. The CDR3 DNA is TGTGCCAGCAGACTAAGACTAGCGGGGGGCCAGGGGGAGACCCAGTACTTC.

This chain joins TRBV6-1 and TRBJ1-2, with D perhaps TRBD1 (5 bases). CDR1 MNHNS and CDR2 SASEGT come from the germline V gene. This CDR3 region has 15 residues. Trimming left V 4 bases short and J 4 bases short, with 16 bases between. The CDR3 here is CASSVTGRNVYGYTF. For the CDR3, the DNA is TGTGCCAGCAGTGTAACGGGACGCAACGTCTATGGCTACACCTTC.

This clonotype was seen repeatedly, ten times or more. V and J are TRBV7-9 and TRBJ2-1; D ambiguous. CDR1 and CDR2 from the germline V gene are SEHNR and FQNEAQ (reference sequence). Deletions cut 5 bases from V and 12 bases from J, with 11 bases between. The CDR3 covers 11 residues. CDR3 loop: CASSPTDPQFF. The CDR3 coding sequence is TGTGCCAGCAGCCCCACGGATCCGCAGTTCTTC.

This chain links TRBV7-9 with TRBJ1-2; D is undetermined. Germline V lookup: CDR1 SEHNR, CDR2 FQNEAQ (reference sequence). The CDR3 loop spans 14 amino acids. Trimming shortened V by 1 base and J by 5 bases, and 11 bases separated the two germline ends. The CDR3, as DNA: TGTGCCAGCAGCTTAGTGGGCGGATATTATGGCTACACCTTC. This sequence encodes CASSLVGGYYGYTF.

In this sample, this clonotype turned up a few times. The chain employs TRBV9 and TRBJ1-5; D remains unclear. V gave up 3 bases and J gave up 2 bases, with 18 bases separating them. Germline V lookup: CDR1 SGDLS, CDR2 YYNGEE. The CDR3 is 17 residues long. The CDR3 region is CASSEYDGSEGNQPQHF. The CDR3 region has the DNA TGTGCCAGCAGCGAGTACGATGGATCCGAGGGCAATCAGCCCCAGCATTTT.

V gene TRBV7-8 combines with J gene TRBJ1-5; TRBD1 matches 11 bases. V shed 7 bases, J shed 8 bases, and the junction held 4 bases outside the gene matches. The V gene's germline CDR1 is SGHVS and CDR2 FQNEAQ. The CDR3 spans 13 residues. The chain's CDR3 is CASNWDRGKPQHF. DNA for the CDR3: TGTGCCAGCAACTGGGACAGGGGGAAGCCCCAGCATTTT.

The rearrangement joins TRBV10-3 to TRBJ1-1; 7 nucleotides line up with TRBD1. This CDR3 spans 14 amino acids. Germline V gene lookup returns CDR1 ENHRY and CDR2 SYGVKD. Trimming at V came to 5 bases and at J to 5 bases, leaving 8 bases not matched to a gene. CDR3 sequence (DNA): TGTGCCATCAGTTCAGACAGGGTTCGGACTGAAGCTTTCTTT. It yields the protein CAISSDRVRTEAFF.

This clonotype was picked up many times. The rearrangement uses TRBV7-9 and TRBJ2-5, with D hard to call. The CDR3 has 14 residues. V lost 3 bases and J 1 base, leaving 9 bases between the germline ends. In germline, CDR1 is SEHNR, CDR2 FQNEAQ (reference sequence). The CDR3 sequence is CASSLGTSQETQYF. The CDR3 DNA is TGTGCCAGCAGCTTGGGCACGAGCCAAGAGACCCAGTACTTC.

The rearrangement joins TRBV18 to TRBJ2-1; D is tentatively TRBD1 or TRBD2 (5 bases each). The CDR3 contains 16 residues. The V gene's germline CDR1 is KGHSH and CDR2 LQKENI. Deletions cut 0 bases from V and 5 bases from J, with 14 bases between. The CDR3 region has the DNA TGTGCCAGCTCACCACCGACCGGGACCAAAAACAATGAGCAGTTCTTC. This encodes CASSPPTGTKNNEQFF.

This clonotype turned up a few times. V gene TRBV10-3 combines with J gene TRBJ2-7; tentatively, D is TRBD1 or TRBD2 (6 bases each). Trimming removed 2 bases at V and 7 bases at J, with 15 bases between. The germline V gene has CDR1 ENHRY and CDR2 SYGVKD. This CDR3 is 14 amino acids long. CDR3 loop: CAISEERGAGEQYF. CDR3 DNA: TGTGCCATCAGTGAGGAAAGGGGGGCAGGGGAGCAGTACTTC.

This clonotype was counted only a few times. The gene calls are TRBV6-1 and TRBJ2-2; no firm D call. Germline V gene data show CDR1 as MNHNS and CDR2 as SASEGT. CDR3 length equals 14 residues. The V gene lost 8 bases and the J gene lost 0 bases, with 10 bases spanning the gap. The CDR3 sequence: CASRVFANTGELFF. The CDR3 DNA sequence: TGTGCCAGCCGGGTATTCGCGAACACCGGGGAGCTGTTTTTT.

V usage is TRBV6-1 and J usage is TRBJ2-2; possibly TRBD2 for D (6 bases). The CDR3 consists of 15 residues. With 2 bases removed from V and 8 bases from J, the gap between germline ends came to 15 bases. Germline V gives CDR1 MNHNS, CDR2 SASEGT. The chain's CDR3 is CASSEILARPGELFF. Written as DNA, the CDR3 is TGTGCCAGCAGTGAAATACTAGCTCGACCAGGGGAGCTGTTTTTT.

The rearrangement links TRBV23-1 to TRBJ2-7, with 8 positions matching TRBD2. TRBV23-1 falls under the ORF class, with uncertain function. V lost 8 bases and J lost 5; bases outside the gene matches: 11. This CDR3 contains 14 residues. For the CDR3, the DNA is TGCGCCAGCCGTTTTTGGACTAGCTGCCACGAGCAGTACTTC. Amino acid sequence: CASRFWTSCHEQYF.